The clone carrying this T cell receptor beta chain was found a few times. TCRdb's copy holds only in-frame clones and misses some; the assay was immunoSEQ multiplex PCR. The sample holds 130,000 or so clones, around three quarters seen once. The sample belongs to a study of blood T cell repertoires in COVID-19. Study summary: T cells, B-cell-depleted T cells, or PBMCs provided the cDNA or gDNA that served as material.

The sample taken for sequencing was peripheral blood. The sequence was obtained from a human donor in a cohort sampled during active COVID-19.

CDR3 amino acids: CASSYSDRAGEQYF. The CDR3 region has the DNA TGTGCCAGCAGTTACTCAGACAGGGCGGGCGAGCAGTACTTC. The chain carries TRBV6-5 and TRBJ2-7, with 7 bases lining up with TRBD1. V lost 0 bases to trimming and J lost 6 bases; unmatched junction nucleotides: 5. CDR3 length: 14 residues. Germline V gene data show CDR1 as MNHEY and CDR2 as SVGAGI.